Sequencing of this TCR beta chain was carried out in a study of shared clonotypes between healthy human individuals. General study results and limits: Generation probabilities were higher for clonotypes shared across all four sorted-subset donors than for unshared ones. Sampling covered nothing but blood. Tissue TCR repertoires likely differ from those found in blood.

Of note for this clone: The antigen remains unidentified.

Those who donated, Caucasian adults without exception, all lived in Nashville, Tennessee. TCRdb's copy holds only in-frame clones and misses some; the assay was immunoSEQ multiplex PCR. Of about 980,000 clones in the sample, over 60% were seen once. Sequenced input: memory CD4+ T cells sorted from blood. Described subset: CD45RA-negative fraction. This TCR derives from a man aged 18 to 29 in good health.

CDR3 bases: TGTGCCAGCGGGGGCTTTTGGGAGGATACGCAGTATTTT. This sequence encodes CASGGFWEDTQYF. The chain couples TRBV2 to TRBJ2-3; maybe TRBD1 (6 bases). Germline-derived CDR1 and CDR2 are SNHLY and FYNNEI. The CDR3 extends over 13 amino acids. Trimming took 8 bases from V and 6 from J, leaving 15 bases between them.